This passage covers 28 T cell receptor beta chains from one sample sequenced in a study of T-cell reconstitution after alpha-beta-depleted transplantation in children. The TCRbeta library incorporated unique molecular identifiers. TCRdb re-called the PCR reads with MiXCR, one entry per CDR3 protein. The sample has approximately 100,000 distinct CDR3 sequences, 10% to 15% seen once. Sequencing used PBMCs from the stem cell graft donor, obtained from the stem cell graft. Source of these receptors: a human donor who donated a stem cell graft to a child with inherited bone marrow failure.

CDR3 bases: TGCAGTGCTAGGGCCTCCGGGACTAAATATTTCTTC. Its protein product is CSARASGTKYFF. The chain is built from TRBV20-1 and TRBJ2-1; 7 bases align to TRBD2. The CDR3 totals 12 residues. The germline gives CDR1 DFQATT, CDR2 SNEGSKA (reference sequence). V was clipped by 3 bases and J by 16 bases; unmatched bases: 12.

This clonotype was observed many times. V usage is TRBV7-9 and J usage is TRBJ2-2; D perhaps matches TRBD2 (5 bases). V was pared by 8 bases and J by 4 bases, with 14 bases between. Germline loops: CDR1 SEHNR, CDR2 FQNEAQ (reference sequence). This CDR3 region has 14 residues. This chain's CDR3 is CASRGRGTTGELFF. CDR3 bases: TGTGCCAGCCGAGGGAGAGGAACCACCGGGGAGCTGTTTTTT.

The chain combines TRBV29-1 with TRBJ2-1, with TRBD2 identical over 10 bases. CDR1 SQVTM and CDR2 ANQGSEA come from the germline V gene. The CDR3 is 17 amino acids. V dropped 6 bases and J dropped 4; count of bases not matched to a gene: 15. The CDR3 reads CSVWVAGGPRIYNEQFF. CDR3 in DNA: TGCAGCGTCTGGGTAGCGGGAGGTCCCCGTATATACAATGAGCAGTTCTTC.

This clonotype showed up many times. The CDR3 region is CAISEPLGGEQFF. The CDR3 DNA reads TGTGCCATCAGTGAACCTTTAGGGGGTGAGCAGTTCTTC. V gene TRBV10-3 combines with J gene TRBJ2-1, with D possibly TRBD1 on 6 matching bases. Trimming pared 3 bases from V and 9 bases from J, leaving 12 bases between. Per germline, CDR1 ENHRY and CDR2 SYGVKD. CDR3 length: 13 residues.

This clonotype was seen at least ten times. CDR3 nucleotide sequence: TGTGCCAGCAGTTACAGGCGGGACAGACTCACAGATACGCAGTATTTT. It is translated as CASSYRRDRLTDTQYF. V usage is TRBV6-2 or TRBV6-3 and J usage is TRBJ2-3, with a tentative D call TRBD1 (7 bases). Per the germline V gene, CDR1 is MNHEY and CDR2 is SVGEGT. Trimming shortened V by 2 bases and J by 2 bases, and 14 bases separated the two germline ends. CDR3 length: 16 amino acids.

This clonotype was observed a few times. A junction boundary mismatches the germline segment, possibly from a read error. The chain links TRBV7-9 to TRBJ1-1, with 7 bases matching TRBD1. CDR1 SEHNR and CDR2 FQNEAQ come from the germline V gene (reference sequence). CDR3 length equals 9 residues. The CDR3: CASSPRDSF. CDR3 bases: TGTGCCAGCAGCCCCCGGGACAGTTTT.

In this sample, this clonotype turned up many times. The rearrangement links TRBV5-5 to TRBJ1-2; no firm D call. Trimming stripped 2 bases from V and 2 bases from J, with 10 bases between. Germline V lookup: CDR1 SGHKS, CDR2 YYEKEE (reference sequence). The CDR3 is 14 residues long. CDR3 in amino acids: CASSLGSENYGYTF. Here the CDR3 DNA reads TGTGCCAGCAGCTTAGGCAGCGAAAACTATGGCTACACCTTC.

This clonotype was counted at least ten times. The chain combines TRBV7-3 with TRBJ1-2, with 9 bases fitting TRBD1. Germline V CDR1 and CDR2: SGHTA, FQGTGA. J was trimmed by 4 bases and V by 5 bases; bases with no gene match: 5. This CDR3 has 14 amino acids. CDR3 sequence (DNA): TGTGCCAGCAGCCCTCGGACAGGGGCCTATGGCTACACCTTC. Residues: CASSPRTGAYGYTF.

This clonotype was counted ten times or more. This chain joins TRBV27 and TRBJ1-1; tentative D call: TRBD1 (6 bases). Germline V gene sequence: CDR1 MNHEY, CDR2 SMNVEV (reference sequence). V lost 3 bases to trimming and J lost 0 bases, with 11 bases between them. This CDR3 is built from 15 residues. CDR3 sequence: CASSFVTGMNTEAFF. DNA of the CDR3: TGTGCCAGCAGTTTTGTAACAGGGATGAACACTGAAGCTTTCTTT.

This clonotype was seen ten or more times. The chain combines TRBV20-1 with TRBJ2-3; TRBD2 aligns across 7 bases. Trimming removed 6 bases from V and 1 base from J; junction bases left unmatched: 10. The germline V gene has CDR1 DFQATT and CDR2 SNEGSKA (reference sequence). The CDR3 spans 15 residues. The CDR3 protein is CSASWGGGGTDTQYF. Here the CDR3 DNA reads TGCAGTGCCAGTTGGGGGGGAGGAGGCACAGATACGCAGTATTTT.

This clonotype showed up many times. For the CDR3, the DNA is TGTGCCACCAGCAGAGATTTTGGGACAGGGGGCCTTGAAGCTTTCTTT. Protein product: CATSRDFGTGGLEAFF. This chain uses TRBV15 with TRBJ1-1; 12 bases are a match to TRBD1. The CDR3 runs 16 residues. Germline CDR1 LNHNV, CDR2 YYDKDF (reference sequence). V gave up 0 bases and J gave up 7 bases; unmatched junction bases: 6.

This clonotype was counted many times. This chain links TRBV6-2 or TRBV6-3 with TRBJ2-7; D is possibly TRBD1 or TRBD2 (6 bases each). This CDR3 comprises 13 residues. V lost 2 bases and J 9 bases, leaving 14 bases between the germline ends. Germline CDR1 is MNHEY and CDR2 is SVGEGT. The CDR3 loop reads CASSYGGPIGQYF. CDR3 DNA: TGTGCCAGCAGTTACGGGGGGCCGATCGGGCAGTACTTC.

This clonotype has ten or more counts. This rearrangement joins TRBV29-1 to TRBJ1-1; 7 bases are a match to TRBD1. This CDR3 has 14 residues. Germline-derived CDR1 and CDR2 are SQVTM and ANQGSEA. V lost 0 bases to trimming and J lost 9 bases; unmatched junction nucleotides: 10. The CDR3: CSVEDQVRQGKAFF. The CDR3 region has the DNA TGCAGCGTTGAAGATCAAGTTCGACAGGGAAAAGCTTTCTTT.

The V call is TRBV10-3, the J call TRBJ2-7; TRBD1 agrees at 9 bases. The CDR3 length is 17 residues. V was pared by 0 bases and J by 5 bases, with 11 bases of the junction left unmatched. Germline V gene lookup returns CDR1 ENHRY and CDR2 SYGVKD. The CDR3 loop is CAISESRGTGFRDEQYF. CDR3 nucleotides: TGTGCCATCAGTGAGTCGAGGGGGACAGGGTTCCGCGACGAGCAGTACTTC.

This clonotype was observed many times. This chain links TRBV3-1 with TRBJ1-1; possibly TRBD1 for D (6 bases). In germline, CDR1 is LGHDT, CDR2 YNNKEL (reference sequence). V was clipped by 2 bases and J by 1 base, with 14 bases between them. The CDR3 contains 16 residues. CDR3 DNA: TGTGCCAGCAGCCAAAACCCACAGGGATGGAACACTGAAGCTTTCTTT. This gives the protein CASSQNPQGWNTEAFF.

This clonotype was counted ten times or more. A read error may produce the germline difference seen at one junction end. The V gene is TRBV20-1, the J gene TRBJ2-2; 8 positions agree with TRBD2. In germline, CDR1 is DFQATT, CDR2 SNEGSKA (reference sequence). This CDR3 region has 14 residues. CDR3: CSAGRGGSGGELSF. Written as DNA, the CDR3 is TGCAGTGCTGGACGCGGGGGGTCTGGCGGGGAGCTGTCTTTT.

J is TRBJ2-7 and V is TRBV19; TRBD1 aligns across 7 bases. The CDR3 contains 14 residues. After removal of 2 bases from V and 5 bases from J, the junction contained 6 bases not matched to a gene. The germline V gene encodes CDR1 LNHDA and CDR2 SQIVND (reference sequence). CDR3 region: CASSIRGPYHEQYF. In DNA, the CDR3 is TGTGCCAGTAGTATAAGGGGGCCCTACCACGAGCAGTACTTC.

V usage is TRBV9 and J usage is TRBJ1-1, with 7 bases fitting TRBD1. There are 13 residues in the CDR3. J lost 3 bases, V lost 4 bases, and 3 bases had no gene match. The germline gives CDR1 SGDLS, CDR2 YYNGEE. CDR3 region: CASSIRGDTEAFF. The CDR3 coding sequence is TGTGCCAGCAGCATCAGGGGGGACACTGAAGCTTTCTTT.

The table lists this clonotype with many counts. CDR3 region: CASSQDPAGGTDTQYF. The CDR3, as DNA: TGTGCCAGCAGCCAAGATCCCGCGGGAGGAACAGATACGCAGTATTTT. This chain joins TRBV3-1 and TRBJ2-3; 8 nucleotides line up with TRBD2. After removal of 0 bases from V and 3 bases from J, the junction contained 5 bases not matched to a gene. This CDR3 comprises 16 residues. Germline lookup yields CDR1 LGHDT and CDR2 YNNKEL (reference sequence).

This clonotype was observed a handful of times. This chain links TRBV19 with TRBJ2-2; D is perhaps TRBD1 (5 bases). This CDR3 has 15 amino acids. Trimming took off 5 bases at V and 3 bases at J, with 13 bases between the two ends. Germline V gene lookup returns CDR1 LNHDA and CDR2 SQIVND (reference sequence). The DNA for the CDR3 is TGTGCCAGTAGTGCCGGCACAGGCTACACCGGGGAGCTGTTTTTT. Protein sequence: CASSAGTGYTGELFF.

This clonotype has ten or more counts. In nucleotides, the CDR3 is TGTGCCAGCAGGCGAACCGGGACTAGCGGCTACGAGCAGTACTTC. Amino acid sequence: CASRRTGTSGYEQYF. V and J are TRBV5-5 and TRBJ2-7; 11 nucleotides line up with TRBD2. The trim removed 5 bases at V and 3 bases at J, leaving 7 bases unmatched. Germline V gene data show CDR1 as SGHKS and CDR2 as YYEKEE (reference sequence). This CDR3 contains 15 residues.

The J gene is TRBJ1-5, the V gene TRBV2, with a weak D call TRBD1 (5 bases). Germline CDR1 SNHLY, CDR2 FYNNEI. The CDR3 is made up of 16 amino acids. The V and J ends lost 6 bases and 1 base respectively, with 16 bases between them. CDR3 amino acids: CASSGGVRASNQPQHF. CDR3 bases: TGTGCCAGCAGCGGGGGGGTCAGGGCGAGCAATCAGCCCCAGCATTTT.

The table lists this clonotype with many counts. This chain uses TRBV9 with TRBJ1-2, with 9 positions matching TRBD1. Per the germline V gene, CDR1 is SGDLS and CDR2 is YYNGEE. The V segment lost 3 bases and the J segment 3 bases; nucleotides outside the gene matches: 3. CDR3 length: 14 residues. CDR3 amino acids: CASSAQGADYGYTF. In nucleotides, the CDR3 is TGTGCCAGCAGCGCACAGGGGGCCGACTATGGCTACACCTTC.

This clonotype was detected many times. The rearrangement joins TRBV5-1 to TRBJ2-7; 8 bases are shared with TRBD2. This CDR3 has 15 residues. Losses at the gene ends were 4 bases for V and 3 bases for J; bases not matched to a gene: 9. Germline values: CDR1 SGHRS, CDR2 YFSETQ. As DNA, the CDR3 is TGCGCCAGCAGCCGAGATCCTACTAGCGGCTACGAGCAGTACTTC. This sequence encodes CASSRDPTSGYEQYF.

Many counts were recorded for this clonotype. The chain is built from TRBV12-3 or TRBV12-4 and TRBJ1-1; D ambiguous. This CDR3 spans 13 amino acids. V was trimmed by 3 bases and J by 5 bases, leaving 10 bases between them. The CDR3 loop is CASSFSSGTEAFF. The CDR3 nucleotides are TGTGCCAGCAGTTTTTCTAGCGGTACTGAAGCTTTCTTT.

This sequence joins TRBV7-2 and TRBJ2-7; perhaps TRBD2 as D (5 bases). Trimming cost V 3 bases and J 1 base, with 13 bases left between them. The CDR3 totals 15 residues. Per germline, CDR1 SGHTA and CDR2 FQGNSA. The CDR3 is CASSLTGSGSYEQYF. In DNA, the CDR3 is TGTGCCAGCAGCTTGACGGGTTCGGGGTCCTACGAGCAGTACTTC.

This clonotype was seen at least ten times. This chain links TRBV20-1 with TRBJ1-4, with TRBD1 as a possible D gene (5 bases). The germline gives CDR1 DFQATT, CDR2 SNEGSKA (reference sequence). V lost 5 bases to trimming and J lost 7 bases, with 17 bases between them. This CDR3 has 14 amino acids. Here the CDR3 DNA reads TGCAGTGCTTCCGATCCAGGGCGGGGTGAAAAACTGTTTTTT. Translating gives CSASDPGRGEKLFF.

Ten or more counts support this clonotype. This sequence joins TRBV29-1 and TRBJ2-2; 7 nucleotides line up with TRBD2. Looked up from germline, CDR1 is SQVTM and CDR2 is ANQGSEA. CDR3 length: 13 amino acids. The V gene end was trimmed by 4 bases and the J gene end by 5 bases; junction bases not matched to a gene: 4. The CDR3 reads CSVGGRATGELFF. Written as DNA, the CDR3 is TGCAGCGTTGGGGGGAGGGCTACCGGGGAGCTGTTTTTT.